The T cell receptor (beta chain) under discussion was sequenced for a study of T cell repertoires in cytomegalovirus infection. MiXCR, run by TCRdb on the reads, gives a single entry per CDR3 protein. The sample shows under 850,000 distinct CDR3 sequences, 33% of them seen only once. This CDR3 region has 17 residues. Germline values: CDR1 LGHNT, CDR2 FRNRAP. Trimming at V came to 0 bases and at J to 4 bases, leaving 11 bases not matched to a gene. Comments on this clonotype: Its specificity is unknown.

The origin of this receptor is a human donor in good health (CMV status not recorded). Some clones in this sample may be carry-over from other donors' samples. Sample: cultured PBMCs, taken from culture after CMV antigen stimulation. The chain combines TRBV12-5 with TRBJ1-1; 7 nucleotides agree with TRBD1. CDR3 residues: CASGLVLGGAGPTEAFF. The CDR3 DNA is TGTGCTAGTGGTTTGGTCCTAGGGGGCGCCGGCCCCACTGAAGCTTTCTTT.